This is a list of T cell receptor beta chains from one sample in a study of Ad26.COV2.S vaccination and SARS-CoV-2 variants. Assay used: immunoSEQ multiplex PCR; TCRdb lists only in-frame clones, some missing. The sample records about 420,000 clones, roughly 90% being singletons. The sample was peripheral blood, taken in a trial of Ad26.COV2.S vaccine versus placebo. These receptors came from a person between 18 and 65 years old who received the Ad26.COV2.S COVID-19 vaccine or a placebo. Both conserved end residues are part of each CDR3. The order of the fields is D gene, J gene, V gene, clone size, CDR3 DNA, CDR3 protein. D genes are given only for firm matches. Clone size is shown for a subset of rows, as once, few, many or a class of expanded clone.

-,TRBJ1-2,TRBV7-2,-,TGTGCCAGCAGCTTAGGGGTGAACTATGGCTACACCTTC,CASSLGVNYGYTF
-,TRBJ2-1,TRBV10-3,-,TGTGCCATCAGTGAGTTAATGGCCGGGCGCAGCAACAATGAGCAGTTCTTC,CAISELMAGRSNNEQFF
-,TRBJ1-4,TRBV5-1,-,TGCGCCAGCAGCCCCCGGACGGAAAGTCTTAATGAAAAACTGTTTTTT,CASSPRTESLNEKLFF
-,TRBJ2-3,TRBV18,once,TGTGCCAGCTCGGCCACCGCGACTATGAGTATCGCAGATACGCAGTATTTT,CASSATATMSIADTQYF
-,TRBJ2-7,TRBV7-9,-,TGTGCCAGCAGCCCGGACATCTCCTACGAGCAGTACTTC,CASSPDISYEQYF
TRBD2,TRBJ2-1,TRBV7-3,-,TGTGCCAGCAGCCCACTAGCGGGGGGGAACAATGAGCAGTTCTTC,CASSPLAGGNNEQFF
TRBD1,TRBJ2-5,TRBV19,few,TGTGCCAGTAGTATCTCACAGGGGGAGACCCAGTACTTC,CASSISQGETQYF
TRBD1,TRBJ1-5,TRBV5-8,-,TGTGCCAGCAGTTCCGGGACAGGGGGCAATCAGCCCCAGCATTTT,CASSSGTGGNQPQHF
TRBD1,TRBJ1-2,TRBV15,-,TGTGCCACCAGCAGAGCACAGGGGAGCTATGGCTACACCTTC,CATSRAQGSYGYTF
-,TRBJ2-7,TRBV20-1,-,TGCAGTGCTAGTTCTGGCCCGGGCTACGAGCAGTACTTC,CSASSGPGYEQYF
-,TRBJ2-7,TRBV6-2/TRBV6-3,-,TGTGCCAGCAGTTCGGGCCAGTCCTACGAGCAGTACTTC,CASSSGQSYEQYF
-,TRBJ1-4,TRBV15,-,TGTGCCACCAGCAGCGGTAGGGACCCATGGGCAACTAATGAAAAACTGTTTTTT,CATSSGRDPWATNEKLFF
-,TRBJ2-7,TRBV10-2,-,TGCGCCAGCAGGCAGGGTTCCTACGAGCAGTACTTC,CASRQGSYEQYF
-,TRBJ1-1,TRBV28,-,TGTGCCAGCAGTCTCCCGGGGCACACTGAAGCTTTCTTT,CASSLPGHTEAFF
-,TRBJ2-7,TRBV7-2,-,TGTGCCAGCAGCTTAGTGGCGGGGGCTCCTCTCGGCGAGCAGTACTTC,CASSLVAGAPLGEQYF